The clone carrying this T cell receptor beta chain was counted many times. Its antigen is unknown. This specimen belongs to a study of T-cell reconstitution after alpha-beta-depleted transplantation in children. The germline V gene has CDR1 SGDLS and CDR2 YYNGEE. The V end lost 4 bases, the J end lost 2 bases, and 13 bases lay between the germline ends. This CDR3 comprises 15 residues. Unique molecular identifiers were incorporated during preparation of the TCRbeta library. One entry per CDR3 protein, called by TCRdb with MiXCR from the PCR reads. The sample lists approximately 300,000 distinct CDR3 sequences, 6.5% to 9% occurring once. Findings of the study overall: Approximately two months post-transplant, alpha-beta T cells reportedly originated from several hundred expanded graft clones. Diversity and T-cell counts at one year after transplant derived mostly from new T cells. Surviving recipient T cells and thymic progenitors accounted for the high day-60 TCRbeta diversity observed in some patients.

The chain uses TRBV9 and TRBJ2-1; D may match TRBD1 or TRBD2 (5 bases each). The starting material was peripheral blood, obtained 360 days after TCRalphabeta/CD19-depleted stem cell transplant. The receptor was derived from a female patient younger than 10 who had a stem cell transplant for Fanconi anemia, so the T cells may come from the graft donor. This CDR3 is CASSPHGGTYNEQFF. CDR3 in DNA: TGTGCCAGCAGCCCCCATGGGGGAACCTACAATGAGCAGTTCTTC.